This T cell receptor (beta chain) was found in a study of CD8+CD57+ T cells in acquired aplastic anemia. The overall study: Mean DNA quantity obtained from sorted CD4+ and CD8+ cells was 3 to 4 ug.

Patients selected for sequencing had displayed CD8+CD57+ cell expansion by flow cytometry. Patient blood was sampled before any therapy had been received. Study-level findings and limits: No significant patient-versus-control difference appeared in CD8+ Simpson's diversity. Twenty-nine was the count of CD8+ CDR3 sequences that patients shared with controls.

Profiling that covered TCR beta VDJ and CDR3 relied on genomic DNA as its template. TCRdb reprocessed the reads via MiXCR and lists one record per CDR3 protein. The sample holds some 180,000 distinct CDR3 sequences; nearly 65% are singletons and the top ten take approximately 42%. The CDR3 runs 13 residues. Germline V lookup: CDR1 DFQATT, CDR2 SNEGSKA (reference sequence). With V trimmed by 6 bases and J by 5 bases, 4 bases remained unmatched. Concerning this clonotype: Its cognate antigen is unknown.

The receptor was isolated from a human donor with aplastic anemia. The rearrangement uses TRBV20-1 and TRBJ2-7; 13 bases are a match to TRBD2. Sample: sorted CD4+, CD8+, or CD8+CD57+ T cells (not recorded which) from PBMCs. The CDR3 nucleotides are TGCAGTGCACTAGCGGGAGGGAGCCACGAGCAGTACTTC. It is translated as CSALAGGSHEQYF.